This T cell receptor beta chain was documented in a study of patients and donors after allogeneic stem cell transplantation. CDR1 and CDR2 from the germline V gene are LGHDT and YNNKEL (reference sequence). Trimming took 3 bases from V and 6 from J; bases not matched to a gene: 9. CDR3 size: 15 residues. TCRdb independently ran MiXCR on the RT-PCR reads; one entry per CDR3 protein. This sample has about 960,000 distinct CDR3 sequences, with roughly 18% found just once. The clonotype was recovered from a human donor who was either an allogeneic HSCT recipient or a stem cell or donor lymphocyte infusion donor (not recorded which). It is not recorded whose cells these are; they may come from a transplant donor. The rearrangement links TRBV3-1 to TRBJ2-5, with TRBD2 matching over 8 bases. Sequencing input: blood, either unsorted or a sorted T cell fraction (not recorded which). The CDR3 coding sequence is TGTGCCAGCAGCCATAGCGGGACCAAGGCGAAGACCCAGTACTTC. Translated: CASSHSGTKAKTQYF.